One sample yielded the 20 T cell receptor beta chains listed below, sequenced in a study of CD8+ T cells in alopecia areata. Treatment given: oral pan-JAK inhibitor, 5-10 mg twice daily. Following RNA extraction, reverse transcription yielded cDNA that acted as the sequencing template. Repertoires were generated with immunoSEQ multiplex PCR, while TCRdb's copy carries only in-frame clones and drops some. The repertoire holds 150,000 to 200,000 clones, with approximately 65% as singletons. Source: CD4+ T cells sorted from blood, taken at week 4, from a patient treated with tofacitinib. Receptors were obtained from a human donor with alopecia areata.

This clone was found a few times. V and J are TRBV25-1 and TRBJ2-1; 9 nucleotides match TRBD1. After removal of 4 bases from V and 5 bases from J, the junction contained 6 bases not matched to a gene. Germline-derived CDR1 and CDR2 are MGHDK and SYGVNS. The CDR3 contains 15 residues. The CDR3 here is CASSGVGTGNNEQFF. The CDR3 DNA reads TGTGCCAGCAGTGGGGTAGGGACAGGGAACAATGAGCAGTTCTTC.

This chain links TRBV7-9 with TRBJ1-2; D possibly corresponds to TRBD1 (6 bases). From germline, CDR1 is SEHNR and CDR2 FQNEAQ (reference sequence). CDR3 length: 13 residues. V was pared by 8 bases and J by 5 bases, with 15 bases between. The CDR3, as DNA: TGTGCCAGCGCTGGGGGGCTGGTTTATGGCTACACCTTC. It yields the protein CASAGGLVYGYTF. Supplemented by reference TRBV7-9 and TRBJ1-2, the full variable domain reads DTGVSQNPRHKITKRGQNVTFRCDPISEHNRLYWYRQTLGQGPEFLTYFQNEAQLEKSRLLSDRFSAERPKGSFSTLEIQRTEQGDSAMYLCASAGGLVYGYTFGSGTRLTVV.

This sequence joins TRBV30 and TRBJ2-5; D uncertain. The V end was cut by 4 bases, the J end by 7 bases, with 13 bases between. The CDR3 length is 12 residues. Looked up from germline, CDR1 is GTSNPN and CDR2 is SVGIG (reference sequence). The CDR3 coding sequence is TGTGCCTGGAATATGATGGTGGGGACCCAGTACTTC. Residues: CAWNMMVGTQYF.

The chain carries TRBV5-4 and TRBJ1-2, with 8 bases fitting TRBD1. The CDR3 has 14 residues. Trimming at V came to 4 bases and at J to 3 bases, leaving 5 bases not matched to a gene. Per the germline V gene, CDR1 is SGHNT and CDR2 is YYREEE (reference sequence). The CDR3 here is CASSNQQGDYGYTF. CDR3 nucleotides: TGTGCCAGCAGCAACCAACAGGGGGACTATGGCTACACCTTC.

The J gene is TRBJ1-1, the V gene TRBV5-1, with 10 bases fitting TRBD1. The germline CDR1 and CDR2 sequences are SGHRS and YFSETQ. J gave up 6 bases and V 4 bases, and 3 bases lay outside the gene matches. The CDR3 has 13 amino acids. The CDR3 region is CASSGGQGAEAFF. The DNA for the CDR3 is TGCGCCAGCAGCGGTGGACAGGGGGCTGAAGCTTTCTTT.

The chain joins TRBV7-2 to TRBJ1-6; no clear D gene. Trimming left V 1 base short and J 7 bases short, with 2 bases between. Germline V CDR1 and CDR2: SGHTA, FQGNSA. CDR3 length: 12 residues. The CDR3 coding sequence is TGTGCCAGCAGCTTAGTCAATTCACCCCTCCACTTT. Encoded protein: CASSLVNSPLHF.

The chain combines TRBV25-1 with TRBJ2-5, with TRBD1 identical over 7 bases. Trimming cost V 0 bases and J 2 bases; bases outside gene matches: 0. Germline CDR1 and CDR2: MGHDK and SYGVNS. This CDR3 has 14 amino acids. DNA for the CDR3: TGTGCCAGCAGTGAATACAGGGGGCAAGAGACCCAGTACTTC. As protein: CASSEYRGQETQYF.

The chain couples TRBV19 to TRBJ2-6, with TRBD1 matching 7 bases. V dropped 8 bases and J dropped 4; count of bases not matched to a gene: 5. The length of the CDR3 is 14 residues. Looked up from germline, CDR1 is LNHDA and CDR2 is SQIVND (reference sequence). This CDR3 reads CASATGVGANVLTF. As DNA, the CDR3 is TGTGCCAGTGCCACAGGGGTCGGGGCCAACGTCCTGACTTTC.

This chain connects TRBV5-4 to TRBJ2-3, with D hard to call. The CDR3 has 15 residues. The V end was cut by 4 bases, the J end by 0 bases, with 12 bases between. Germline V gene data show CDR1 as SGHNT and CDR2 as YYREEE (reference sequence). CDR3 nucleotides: TGTGCCAGCAGCCCAAGGTCGGGTAGCACAGATACGCAGTATTTT. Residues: CASSPRSGSTDTQYF.

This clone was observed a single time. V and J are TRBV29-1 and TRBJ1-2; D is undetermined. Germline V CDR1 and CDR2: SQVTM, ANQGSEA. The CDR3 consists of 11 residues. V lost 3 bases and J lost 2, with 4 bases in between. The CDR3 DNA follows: TGCAGCGTTGACAGGAACTATGGCTACACCTTC. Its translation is CSVDRNYGYTF.

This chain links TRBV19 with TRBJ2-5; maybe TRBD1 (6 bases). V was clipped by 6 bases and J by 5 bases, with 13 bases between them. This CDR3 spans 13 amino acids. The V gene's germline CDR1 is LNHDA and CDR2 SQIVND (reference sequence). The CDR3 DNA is TGTGCCAGTAGGGGTACAGGGTTGGAGACCCAGTACTTC. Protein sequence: CASRGTGLETQYF.

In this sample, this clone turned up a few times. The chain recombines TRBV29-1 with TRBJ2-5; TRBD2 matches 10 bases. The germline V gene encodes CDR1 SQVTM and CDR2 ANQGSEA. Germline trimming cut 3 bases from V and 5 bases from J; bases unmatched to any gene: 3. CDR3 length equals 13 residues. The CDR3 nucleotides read TGCAGCGTTGAGAGTAGCGGGGGGGAGACCCAGTACTTC. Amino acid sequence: CSVESSGGETQYF.

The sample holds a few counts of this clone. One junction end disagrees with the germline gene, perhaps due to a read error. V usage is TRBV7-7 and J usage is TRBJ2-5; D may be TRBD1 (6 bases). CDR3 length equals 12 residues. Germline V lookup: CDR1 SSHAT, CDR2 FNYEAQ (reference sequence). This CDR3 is CASRGSGETQYF. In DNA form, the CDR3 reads TGTGCTAGCAGGGGATCGGGAGAGACCCAGTACTTC.

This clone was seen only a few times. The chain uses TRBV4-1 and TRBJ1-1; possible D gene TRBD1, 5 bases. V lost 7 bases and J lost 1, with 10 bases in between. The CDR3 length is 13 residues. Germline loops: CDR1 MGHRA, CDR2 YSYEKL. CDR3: CASNEQGNTEAFF. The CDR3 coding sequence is TGCGCCAGCAATGAGCAGGGGAACACTGAAGCTTTCTTT.

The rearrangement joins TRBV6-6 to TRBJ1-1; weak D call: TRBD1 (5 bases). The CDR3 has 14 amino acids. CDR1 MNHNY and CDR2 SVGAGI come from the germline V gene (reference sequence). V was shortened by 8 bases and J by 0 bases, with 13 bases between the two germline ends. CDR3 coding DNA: TGTGCCAGCCTGCAACCGACAGTGAACACTGAAGCTTTCTTT. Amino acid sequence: CASLQPTVNTEAFF.

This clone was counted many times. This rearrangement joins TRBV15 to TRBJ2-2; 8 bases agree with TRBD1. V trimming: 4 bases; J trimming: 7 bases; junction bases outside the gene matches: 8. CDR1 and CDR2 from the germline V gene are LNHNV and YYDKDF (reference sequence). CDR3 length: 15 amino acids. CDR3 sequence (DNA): TGTGCCACCAGCATCGCAGGGGGCGGTTACGGGGAGCTGTTTTTT. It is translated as CATSIAGGGYGELFF.

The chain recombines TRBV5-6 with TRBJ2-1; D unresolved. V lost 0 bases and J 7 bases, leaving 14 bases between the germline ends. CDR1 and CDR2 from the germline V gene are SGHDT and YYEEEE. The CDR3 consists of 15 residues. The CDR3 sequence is CASSLALRQQNEQFF. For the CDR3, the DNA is TGTGCCAGCAGCTTGGCCTTGAGACAACAAAATGAGCAGTTCTTC. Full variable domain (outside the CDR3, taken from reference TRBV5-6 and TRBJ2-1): DAGVTQSPTHLIKTRGQQVTLRCSPKSGHDTVSWYQQALGQGPQFIFQYYEEEERQRGNFPDRFSGHQFPNYSSELNVNALLLGDSALYLCASSLALRQQNEQFFGPGTRLTVL.

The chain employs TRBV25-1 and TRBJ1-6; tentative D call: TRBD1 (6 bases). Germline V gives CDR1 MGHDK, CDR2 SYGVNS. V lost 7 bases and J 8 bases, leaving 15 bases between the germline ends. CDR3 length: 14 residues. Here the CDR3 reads CASNGGRIDSPLHF. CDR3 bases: TGTGCCAGCAACGGGGGGCGTATTGATTCACCCCTCCACTTT.

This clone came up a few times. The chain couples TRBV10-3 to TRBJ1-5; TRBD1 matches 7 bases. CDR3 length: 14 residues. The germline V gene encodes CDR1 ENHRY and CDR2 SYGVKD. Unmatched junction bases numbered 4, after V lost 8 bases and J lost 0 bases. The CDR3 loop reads CAIGQGVSNQPQHF. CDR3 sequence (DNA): TGTGCCATCGGGCAGGGGGTTAGCAATCAGCCCCAGCATTTT.

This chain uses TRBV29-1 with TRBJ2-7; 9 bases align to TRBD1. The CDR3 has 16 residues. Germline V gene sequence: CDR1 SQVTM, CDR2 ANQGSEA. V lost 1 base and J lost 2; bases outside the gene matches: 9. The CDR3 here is CSVEVLGQGITYEQYF. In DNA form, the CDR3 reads TGCAGCGTTGAAGTTCTTGGACAGGGGATAACCTACGAGCAGTACTTC.